Listed below are T cell receptor beta chains from one sample, sequenced in a study of cytomegalovirus exposure and HLA in healthy donors. The method was immunoSEQ multiplex PCR; TCRdb's version includes in-frame clones alone and lacks a portion of them. The table lists about 49,000 clones, roughly nine tenths of them singletons. Source material: PBMCs. All receptors come from a man between 18 and 29 years old in good health and CMV-seronegative. Both conserved end residues are part of each CDR3. Fields, in order: J gene, V gene, CDR3 protein.

>TRBJ1-2|TRBV5-1
CASSSQGIDGYTF
>TRBJ2-2|TRBV7-2
CASSQYTGELFF
>TRBJ2-7|TRBV5-5
CASSLEASVAYEQYF
>TRBJ2-1|TRBV5-5
CASSLVAGVEQFF
>TRBJ2-1|TRBV5-1
CASSGRETEQFF
>TRBJ2-1|TRBV5-4
CASSSLRAGAGSMNEQFF
>TRBJ2-5|TRBV28
CASSYRDETQYF
>TRBJ2-1|TRBV5-4
CASSFSGRLDEQFF
>TRBJ1-4|TRBV29-1
CSVAPHRNEKLFF
>TRBJ2-7|TRBV28
CASRELGVYEQYF
>TRBJ2-7|TRBV11-2
CASSLVVRRGDEEEQYF
>TRBJ2-1|TRBV7-8
CASTPPPGVNEQFF
>TRBJ2-7|TRBV19
CASSPGLAGGIGYEQYF
>TRBJ2-7|TRBV14
CASSYGTGKYEQYF
>TRBJ2-3|TRBV7-2
CASSFSGNTQYF
>TRBJ2-7|TRBV27
CASSFAGQATYEQYF
>TRBJ2-7|TRBV27
CASSTDRLPSYEQYF
>TRBJ2-1|TRBV14
CASSSMTGGLEQFF
>TRBJ2-3|TRBV18
CASSLPAEDRPTDTQYF